The clone carrying this T cell receptor (beta chain) was recorded a few times. Trimming left V 3 bases short and J 1 base short, with 12 bases between. Looked up from germline, CDR1 is SQVTM and CDR2 is ANQGSEA. The CDR3 is 14 residues long. The sample is drawn from a study of blood T cell repertoires in COVID-19. Per the authors' pipeline: Counts of nucleated cells, estimated from reference gene primer amplification, were obtained. Repertoires were generated with immunoSEQ multiplex PCR, while TCRdb's copy carries only in-frame clones and drops some. For V, J and clone size, that table is used; D and trimming come from the DNA. Here the sample spans fewer than 400,000 clones, about 90% being singletons. Allocation to cohorts depended on clinical history reported by the participants.

Sequenced sample: PBMCs or T cells enriched from blood (not recorded which). The chain recombines TRBV29-1 with TRBJ1-1; D may be TRBD1 (5 bases). The sequence was collected from a man aged 25-45 years who had recovered from COVID-19. The CDR3 bases are TGCAGCGTTGATGATAGAAGGGGGAACACTGAAGCTTTCTTT. It codes for CSVDDRRGNTEAFF. The variable domain in full, completed from reference TRBV29-1 and TRBJ1-1, reads SAVISQKPSRDICQRGTSLTIQCQVDSQVTMMFWYRQQPGQSLTLIATANQGSEATYESGFVIDKFPISRPNLTFSTLTVSNMSPEDSSIYLCSVDDRRGNTEAFFGQGTRLTVV.